These T cell receptor beta chains were read from a single sample in a study of CD8 T cells in ankylosing spondylitis. TCRdb fed the 5' RACE reads into MiXCR, producing one record per CDR3 protein. The table shows 130,000 or so distinct CDR3 sequences, with more than 15% occurring only once. Specimen: blood, either unsorted or a sorted T cell fraction (not recorded which). These TCRs come from a male donor with ankylosing spondylitis. The CDR3 runs from the conserved cysteine through the conserved F or W. Each record gives: CDR3 length, V gene, J gene, clone size, CDR3 protein. The size field is filled for only some rows; it gives once, few, many or a size class.

length: 14; V: TRBV9; J: TRBJ1-6; size: .; CDR3: CASSVGGLVSPLHF
length: 15; V: TRBV6-1; J: TRBJ2-2; size: .; CDR3: CASSFRLDWTGELFF
length: 12; V: TRBV7-3; J: TRBJ2-2; size: .; CDR3: CASSYRAGELFF
length: 13; V: TRBV7-9; J: TRBJ2-2; size: few; CDR3: CASSLVGAGELFF
length: 16; V: TRBV7-9; J: TRBJ2-2; size: few; CDR3: CASSSRGQRYTGELFF
length: 14; V: TRBV10-3; J: TRBJ2-3; size: .; CDR3: CAITPLRNTDTQYF
length: 13; V: TRBV7-9; J: TRBJ2-5; size: .; CDR3: CASSPVYQETQYF
length: 13; V: TRBV18; J: TRBJ2-7; size: .; CDR3: CASSRTESYEQYF
length: 15; V: TRBV20-1; J: TRBJ2-1; size: many; CDR3: CSARDLWLPGHEQFF
length: 14; V: TRBV12-3/TRBV12-4; J: TRBJ2-5; size: .; CDR3: CASSLGAGVETQYF
length: 15; V: TRBV7-2; J: TRBJ1-5; size: .; CDR3: CASTEGPYSNQPQHF
length: 17; V: TRBV9; J: TRBJ2-2; size: .; CDR3: CASSAPGLAVTTGELFF
length: 16; V: TRBV4-1; J: TRBJ2-5; size: .; CDR3: CASSPLLAGARKTQYF
length: 19; V: TRBV24-1; J: TRBJ2-5; size: .; CDR3: CATSDLSEGAGSPQETQYF
length: 16; V: TRBV7-9; J: TRBJ1-1; size: .; CDR3: CASSRGPGDLNTEAFF
length: 14; V: TRBV2; J: TRBJ2-7; size: .; CDR3: CASSWTSASYEQYF
length: 13; V: TRBV7-8; J: TRBJ2-7; size: many; CDR3: CASSLGGPYEQYF
length: 12; V: TRBV18; J: TRBJ2-7; size: few; CDR3: CASSPGVDEQYF
length: 17; V: TRBV9; J: TRBJ2-2; size: .; CDR3: CASSRRQREAYTGELFF
length: 16; V: TRBV7-9; J: TRBJ2-7; size: few; CDR3: CASSLGGNPNYYEQYF
length: 15; V: TRBV3-1; J: TRBJ1-2; size: many; CDR3: CASSQESPEPYGYTF
length: 14; V: TRBV13; J: TRBJ2-7; size: .; CDR3: CASSSGSTPYEQYF
length: 15; V: TRBV28; J: TRBJ2-4; size: many; CDR3: CASSPVGGAGNIQYF
length: 15; V: TRBV21-1; J: TRBJ2-7; size: once; CDR3: CASSTSGRHQGEQYF
length: 16; V: TRBV5-1; J: TRBJ2-1; size: .; CDR3: CASSLEGGSSYNEQFF
length: 15; V: TRBV5-1; J: TRBJ1-1; size: few; CDR3: CASSHPGQGVTEAFF
length: 17; V: TRBV27; J: TRBJ1-2; size: .; CDR3: CASSATWTEELNYGYTF
length: 15; V: TRBV9; J: TRBJ1-5; size: .; CDR3: CASSFGTGGNQPQHF
length: 14; V: TRBV27; J: TRBJ2-7; size: .; CDR3: CASRGSTTTYEQYF
length: 13; V: TRBV13; J: TRBJ1-1; size: .; CDR3: CASSDPQGSEAFF
length: 17; V: TRBV7-2; J: TRBJ2-4; size: .; CDR3: CASSPEAGRGAKNIQYF
length: 14; V: TRBV27; J: TRBJ2-7; size: few; CDR3: CASSLALGTYEQYF
length: 15; V: TRBV5-1; J: TRBJ2-7; size: .; CDR3: CASSEGLAGTYEQYF
length: 16; V: TRBV7-8; J: TRBJ2-5; size: .; CDR3: CASSLVLLAGDETQYF
length: 15; V: TRBV5-6; J: TRBJ2-7; size: .; CDR3: CASSSSSGSVDEQYF
length: 14; V: TRBV12-3/TRBV12-4; J: TRBJ2-2; size: .; CDR3: CASSLTGFSGELFF
length: 13; V: TRBV20-1; J: TRBJ2-7; size: few; CDR3: CSARLASTYEQYF
length: 15; V: TRBV6-1; J: TRBJ2-1; size: .; CDR3: CASRLGLAEHNEQFF
length: 17; V: TRBV20-1; J: TRBJ2-1; size: few; CDR3: CSARAAAGLGSYNEQFF
length: 15; V: TRBV4-2; J: TRBJ2-2; size: few; CDR3: CASSQALGDTGELFF
length: 17; V: TRBV12-3/TRBV12-4; J: TRBJ2-1; size: few; CDR3: CASSPRGASGLYNEQFF
length: 14; V: TRBV20-1; J: TRBJ2-1; size: .; CDR3: CSAIDRNTYNEQFF
length: 9; V: TRBV21-1; J: TRBJ2-7; size: many; CDR3: CASTGEQYF
length: 14; V: TRBV7-8; J: TRBJ2-1; size: .; CDR3: CASSFHASYNEQFF
length: 13; V: TRBV28; J: TRBJ2-7; size: .; CDR3: CASNLAGSYEQYF
length: 13; V: TRBV25-1; J: TRBJ2-1; size: few; CDR3: CASNPGLRNEQFF
length: 16; V: TRBV20-1; J: TRBJ2-1; size: few; CDR3: CSARGTSASSYNEQFF
length: 11; V: TRBV29-1; J: TRBJ2-1; size: .; CDR3: CSVRLGFEQFF
length: 12; V: TRBV29-1; J: TRBJ2-1; size: many; CDR3: CSVEIEYNEQFF
length: 15; V: TRBV27; J: TRBJ2-5; size: .; CDR3: CASSLSWLSQETQYF
length: 12; V: TRBV20-1; J: TRBJ2-7; size: .; CDR3: CSARGTSGEQYF